The 18 T cell receptor beta chains reported below all come from one sample, sequenced in a study of CD8 T cells in Susac syndrome. Random hexamers were used to reverse transcribe an amount of roughly 0.5 to 1 ug RNA. TCRdb ran MiXCR on the immunoSEQ multiplex PCR reads and lists one entry per CDR3 protein. The sample has about 290,000 distinct CDR3 sequences; around 89% are singletons. The sample was CD8+ T cells from PBMCs. These receptors all stem from a human donor with multiple sclerosis.

The CDR3 DNA reads TGTGCCAGCAGCCCCCGTGCCGGACAGGGGTTTTCTGGGGCCAACGTCCTGACTTTC. Amino acids: CASSPRAGQGFSGANVLTF. The rearrangement links TRBV11-2 to TRBJ2-6; 9 nucleotides align to TRBD1. Trimming took 5 bases from V and 1 from J; bases not matched to a gene: 12. The CDR3 extends over 19 amino acids. In germline, CDR1 is SGHAT, CDR2 FQNNGV.

This chain uses TRBV25-1 with TRBJ2-5, with no clear D. Trimming cost V 1 base and J 5 bases, with 5 bases left between them. The CDR3 runs to 12 residues. The germline V gene has CDR1 MGHDK and CDR2 SYGVNS. CDR3 in DNA: TGTGCCAGCAGTGAATCTTGGGAGACCCAGTACTTC. Its protein is CASSESWETQYF.

The chain links TRBV6-6 to TRBJ2-7; the D is unclear. The V and J ends lost 7 bases and 2 bases respectively, with 12 bases between them. The CDR3 covers 13 residues. The germline gives CDR1 MNHNY, CDR2 SVGAGI (reference sequence). DNA of the CDR3: TGTGCCAGCACCCTCGGTAGCACCTACGAGCAGTACTTC. Its protein is CASTLGSTYEQYF.

J is TRBJ2-3 and V is TRBV6-2 or TRBV6-3; 7 nucleotides match TRBD2. J gave up 2 bases and V 5 bases, and 4 bases lay outside the gene matches. Germline V gene sequence: CDR1 MNHEY, CDR2 SVGEGT. This CDR3 comprises 14 residues. This chain's CDR3 is CASSQRDATDTQYF. DNA for the CDR3: TGTGCCAGCAGTCAGCGGGACGCCACAGATACGCAGTATTTT.

The chain links TRBV7-9 to TRBJ2-5; D is undetermined. This CDR3 has 10 amino acids. CDR1 is SEHNR, CDR2 FQNEAQ, per germline (reference sequence). Trimming cost V 8 bases and J 3 bases, with 4 bases left between them. The chain's CDR3 is CASEEETQYF. CDR3 DNA: TGTGCCAGCGAAGAAGAGACCCAGTACTTC.

J is TRBJ2-4 and V is TRBV20-1; TRBD1 agrees at 8 bases. V gave up 5 bases and J gave up 6 bases; unmatched junction bases: 15. This CDR3 comprises 16 residues. Germline V gene data show CDR1 as DFQATT and CDR2 as SNEGSKA (reference sequence). The CDR3 reads CSAPQDRESWGNIQYF. The CDR3 region has the DNA TGCAGTGCTCCACAGGACAGGGAGTCATGGGGAAACATTCAGTACTTC.

The rearrangement links TRBV21-1 to TRBJ2-5. TRBV21-1 constitutes a pseudogene. The CDR3 totals 12 residues. The CDR3, as DNA: TGTGCCAGCAGCAGGGGTATAGAGACCCAGTACTTC. Translated: CASSRGIETQYF.

The genes are TRBV11-2 and TRBJ1-5, with 10 bases matching TRBD1. The CDR3 runs to 16 residues. Germline CDR1 is SGHAT and CDR2 is FQNNGV. J gave up 1 base and V 5 bases, and 5 bases lay outside the gene matches. The CDR3 nucleotides read TGTGCCAGCAGCCCTTGGGACAGGGGAAGCAATCAGCCCCAGCATTTT. Translating gives CASSPWDRGSNQPQHF.

The gene calls are TRBV19 and TRBJ2-1; D may be TRBD1 (6 bases). The CDR3 sequence is 14 residues long. From germline, CDR1 is LNHDA and CDR2 SQIVND (reference sequence). V was cut by 7 bases and J by 3 bases, with 13 bases left in between. CDR3 DNA sequence: TGTGCCAGTATGGGGGCAGGGCTCTACAATGAGCAGTTCTTC. Translation: CASMGAGLYNEQFF.

CDR3 region: CSAQGQGAPSVSSPLHF. The CDR3 region has the DNA TGCAGTGCTCAGGGACAGGGGGCCCCATCAGTAAGCTCACCCCTCCACTTT. This chain links TRBV20-1 with TRBJ1-6; 12 nucleotides match TRBD1. CDR3 length: 17 amino acids. V trimming: 5 bases; J trimming: 10 bases; junction bases outside the gene matches: 15. From germline, CDR1 is DFQATT and CDR2 SNEGSKA (reference sequence).

The chain uses TRBV4-3 and TRBJ1-1; 8 bases are a match to TRBD1. V trimming: 0 bases; J trimming: 7 bases; junction bases outside the gene matches: 10. The germline V gene encodes CDR1 LGHNA and CDR2 YSLEER. CDR3 length: 16 residues. DNA of the CDR3: TGCGCCAGCAGCCAAGATCTTTGGACAGGGAATGTTGAAGCTTTCTTT. Protein sequence: CASSQDLWTGNVEAFF.

V usage is TRBV7-6 and J usage is TRBJ2-1; D not certain. The CDR3 is 18 amino acids. V was cut by 0 bases and J by 0 bases, with 15 bases left in between. Looked up from germline, CDR1 is SGHVS and CDR2 is FNYEAQ. In DNA form, the CDR3 reads TGTGCCAGCAGCTTAGCTACAACCGCGCTGTACTCCTACAATGAGCAGTTCTTC. Translated: CASSLATTALYSYNEQFF.

This clonotype was observed a single time. This chain uses TRBV12-3 or TRBV12-4 with TRBJ2-7, with D hard to call. The CDR3 is made up of 14 amino acids. V dropped 1 base and J dropped 5 bases, with 12 bases sitting between them. CDR3 nucleotide sequence: TGTGCCAGCAGTTTAGAGGGCCACCTCAACGAGCAGTACTTC. Protein sequence: CASSLEGHLNEQYF.

CDR3: CATSRDTLAGGPKNPIRDTQYF. CDR3 bases: TGTGCCACCAGCAGAGATACACTAGCGGGGGGACCGAAGAACCCGATAAGAGATACCCAGTACTTC. The chain carries TRBV15 and TRBJ2-5; 12 bases agree with TRBD2. Germline assignment: CDR1 LNHNV and CDR2 YYDKDF (reference sequence). This CDR3 is 22 amino acids long. Germline trimming cut 0 bases from V and 8 bases from J; bases unmatched to any gene: 25.

V usage is TRBV29-1 and J usage is TRBJ2-3, with D maybe TRBD1 (6 bases). The germline V gene encodes CDR1 SQVTM and CDR2 ANQGSEA. This CDR3 is 13 amino acids long. V gave up 1 base and J gave up 9 bases, with 14 bases separating them. This CDR3 is CSVEVWDTPTQYF. As DNA, the CDR3 is TGCAGCGTTGAAGTTTGGGACACACCAACGCAGTATTTT.

The DNA for the CDR3 is TGTGCCAGCAGTGACCCGGACAGGGTCCACGAGCAGTACTTC. This sequence encodes CASSDPDRVHEQYF. The V gene is TRBV2, the J gene TRBJ2-7; TRBD1 matches at 8 bases. V shed 3 bases and J 5 bases; nucleotides not matched to a gene: 6. The CDR3 is 14 amino acids. Looked up from germline, CDR1 is SNHLY and CDR2 is FYNNEI.

The chain joins TRBV2 to TRBJ2-3; TRBD2 is a possible D gene (6 bases). V lost 6 bases to trimming and J lost 3 bases, with 16 bases between them. The CDR3 runs to 15 residues. Germline V lookup: CDR1 SNHLY, CDR2 FYNNEI. The CDR3 loop is CASSAGPPITDTQYF. The CDR3 region has the DNA TGTGCCAGCAGCGCGGGGCCCCCGATAACAGATACGCAGTATTTT.

The genes are TRBV29-1 and TRBJ1-1; a weak D match, TRBD1 (5 bases). CDR3 size: 11 residues. Per the germline V gene, CDR1 is SQVTM and CDR2 is ANQGSEA. V was clipped by 4 bases and J by 11 bases, with 14 bases between them. The CDR3 DNA follows: TGCAGCGTTGTAAGCCAGGGTGTTGCTTTCTTT. Translated, it gives CSVVSQGVAFF.